This T cell receptor beta chain came from a study of regulatory T cells in long-lasting Graves disease. About the research overall: Antithyroid drugs had been taken under 3 months by newly diagnosed Graves' patients.

This sample's time point: newly diagnosed GD, antithyroid drugs for less than 3 months. RNA extracted from PBMCs served as the sequencing template. Arm-PCR of CDR3 regions and iRepertoire HTBI primers were used to build TCR beta libraries. Via MiXCR, TCRdb re-called the multiplex PCR reads, giving one row per CDR3 protein. This sample has 450,000 to 500,000 distinct CDR3 sequences; under 20% occur once, and the top ten carry 9.5% to 15%. Trimming took off 4 bases at V and 8 bases at J, with 15 bases between the two ends. CDR3 length equals 14 residues. CDR1 is SNHLY, CDR2 FYNNEI, per germline. The table lists this clonotype with many counts. These same data were also listed under a study on T cells in Graves' hyperthyroidism and ophthalmopathy.

The chain carries TRBV2 and TRBJ2-1; D not resolved. Sequences were derived from peripheral blood mononuclear cells (PBMCs), sampled at new diagnosis, from a patient treated with antithyroid drugs. This TCR came from a man in his forties with Graves disease. CDR3 DNA: TGTGCCAGCAGTGTGACGGCCGGGTTGGATGAGCAGTTCTTC. Translation gives CASSVTAGLDEQFF.